These 3 T cell receptor beta chains originate from one sample sequenced in a study of cytomegalovirus exposure and HLA in healthy donors. Both 60 Vbeta primers and 13 Jbeta primers went into the PCR. Assay: immunoSEQ multiplex PCR; the TCRdb copy retains only in-frame clones and omits some. The repertoire holds 120,000 or so clones, with approximately 61% as singletons. What was sequenced was PBMCs. These receptors were taken from a man under 40 in good health and CMV-seropositive.

The chain carries TRBV15 and TRBJ1-5, with 8 bases lining up with TRBD1. CDR3 length: 17 amino acids. Trimming cost V 5 bases and J 3 bases; bases outside gene matches: 12. Germline CDR1 and CDR2: LNHNV and YYDKDF (reference sequence). The CDR3 here is CATSPYPGGASNQPQHF. Here the CDR3 DNA reads TGTGCCACCAGCCCCTACCCAGGGGGCGCCTCCAATCAGCCCCAGCATTTT.

This chain joins TRBV7-9 and TRBJ1-2, with 8 bases aligning to TRBD1. Germline V gene lookup returns CDR1 SEHNR and CDR2 FQNEAQ (reference sequence). Losses at the gene ends were 5 bases for V and 2 bases for J; bases not matched to a gene: 7. CDR3 length: 15 residues. CDR3 bases: TGTGCCAGCAGCCTATGGGACAGGCAAAACTATGGCTACACCTTC. Protein: CASSLWDRQNYGYTF.

The chain couples TRBV19 to TRBJ2-3; 8 bases match TRBD1. This CDR3 has 15 amino acids. Germline CDR1 reads LNHDA; CDR2 reads SQIVND (reference sequence). Trimming removed 3 bases from V and 4 bases from J; junction bases left unmatched: 6. The CDR3 bases are TGTGCCAGTAGTATTCAGGGGGCAAGCGCAGATACGCAGTATTTT. It translates to CASSIQGASADTQYF.